This TCR beta chain was obtained from a study of blood T cell repertoires in COVID-19. On the study more broadly: Nucleic acid was either cDNA or gDNA, and it came from T cells, B-cell-depleted T cells, or PBMCs.

Trimming left V 1 base short and J 8 bases short, with 14 bases between. CDR1 is MNHNS, CDR2 SASEGT, per germline. The CDR3 runs to 15 residues. Followed longitudinally, the Seattle patients had been enrolled during active infection. The assay was immunoSEQ multiplex PCR, and TCRdb's table has in-frame clones only and misses some. The table includes roughly 250,000 clones, 86% detected once. The source is a woman aged 30 to 39 with COVID-19, enrolled during active disease. The J gene is TRBJ2-2, the V gene TRBV6-1; D is ambiguous. Sequenced material: peripheral blood. The CDR3 DNA is TGTGCCAGCAGTGAAGTCCGGGTCCGAAAGGGGGAGCTGTTTTTT. This gives the protein CASSEVRVRKGELFF.